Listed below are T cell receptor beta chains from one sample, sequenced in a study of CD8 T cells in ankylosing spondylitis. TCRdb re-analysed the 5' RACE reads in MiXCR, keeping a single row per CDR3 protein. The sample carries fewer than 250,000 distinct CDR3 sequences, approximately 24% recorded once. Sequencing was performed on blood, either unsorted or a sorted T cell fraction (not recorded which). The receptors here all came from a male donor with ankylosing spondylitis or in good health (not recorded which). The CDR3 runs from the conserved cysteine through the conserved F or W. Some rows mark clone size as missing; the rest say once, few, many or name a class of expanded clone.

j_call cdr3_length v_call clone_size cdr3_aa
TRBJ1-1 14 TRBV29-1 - CSGSRGGKNTEAFF
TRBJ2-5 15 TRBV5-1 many CASSLLAGVRETQYF
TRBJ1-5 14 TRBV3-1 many CASSHLPGNQPQHF
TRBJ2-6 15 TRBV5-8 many CASSLGGKGANVLTF
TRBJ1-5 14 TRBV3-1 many CASSQGTGNQPQHF
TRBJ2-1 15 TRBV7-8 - CASSFDGRVHNEQFF
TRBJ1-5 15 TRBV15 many CATSIGGQKNQPQHF
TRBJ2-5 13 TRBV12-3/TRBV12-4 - CASSLAPEETQYF
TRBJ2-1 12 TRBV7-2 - CASSLAPGEQFF
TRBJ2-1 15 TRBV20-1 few CSARGGTSGSGEQFF
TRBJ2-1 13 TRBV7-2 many CASSLELFNEQFF
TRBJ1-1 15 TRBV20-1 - CSARDRPLGGTEAFF
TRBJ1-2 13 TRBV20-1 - CSAPSQANYGYTF
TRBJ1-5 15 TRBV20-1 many CSAIAGTDSNQPQHF
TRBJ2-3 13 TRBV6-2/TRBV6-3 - CASSQIFSDTQYF
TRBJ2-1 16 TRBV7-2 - CQSSLPHRGMGYEQFF
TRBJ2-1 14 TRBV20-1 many CSASQASGRIQQFF
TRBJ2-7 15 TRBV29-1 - CSVEDLASGSYEQYF
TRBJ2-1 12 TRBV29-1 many CSVERGYNEQFF
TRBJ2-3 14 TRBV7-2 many CASSLPGFTDTQYF
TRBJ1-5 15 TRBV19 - CASSIGQGAIQPQHF
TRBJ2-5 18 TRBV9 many CASSVAPGGGLAEETQYF
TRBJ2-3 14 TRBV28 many CASNLGGRDDTQYF
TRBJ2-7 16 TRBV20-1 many CSASTSGRKISYEQYF
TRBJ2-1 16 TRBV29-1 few CSSPTVLAGGGNEQFF
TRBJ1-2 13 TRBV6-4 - CASSDGVHYGYTF
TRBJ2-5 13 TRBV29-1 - CSARAGGVETQYF
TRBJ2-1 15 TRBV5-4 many CASSPRSRGTNEQFF